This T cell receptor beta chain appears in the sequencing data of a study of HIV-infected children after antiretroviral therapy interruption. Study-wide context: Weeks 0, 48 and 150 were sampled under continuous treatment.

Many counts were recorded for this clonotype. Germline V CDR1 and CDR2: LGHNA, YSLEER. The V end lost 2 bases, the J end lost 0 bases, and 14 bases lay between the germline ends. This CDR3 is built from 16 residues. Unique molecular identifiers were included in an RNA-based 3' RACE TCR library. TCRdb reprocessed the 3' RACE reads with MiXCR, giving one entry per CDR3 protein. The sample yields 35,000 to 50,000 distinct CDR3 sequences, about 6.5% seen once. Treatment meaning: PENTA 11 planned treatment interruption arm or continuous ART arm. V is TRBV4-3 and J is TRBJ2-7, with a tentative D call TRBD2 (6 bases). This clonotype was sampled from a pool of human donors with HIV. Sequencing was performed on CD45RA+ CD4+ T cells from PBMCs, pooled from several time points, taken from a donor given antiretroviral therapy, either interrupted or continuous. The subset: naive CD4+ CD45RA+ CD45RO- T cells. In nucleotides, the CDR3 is TGCGCCAGCAGCCAATTCACCGGGACTGACTCCTACGAGCAGTACTTC. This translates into CASSQFTGTDSYEQYF.